This T cell receptor beta chain appears in the sequencing data of a study of shared T cell receptors in the human thymus. Profiled with immunoSEQ multiplex PCR; TCRdb holds only in-frame clones, not every one. The sample records hundreds of thousands of clones, roughly 74% being singletons. This clone was observed once. The same sample was also studied in work on human thymus T cells.

The TCR originated in a boy under three years old with a congenital heart defect. Material: thymocytes.

CDR3 sequence reads: CASSIREEEKLFF. In nucleotides, the CDR3 is TGTGCCAGTAGTATACGCGAGGAGGAAAAACTGTTTTTT. V usage is TRBV19 and J usage is TRBJ1-4; D not resolved. The germline V and J ends were trimmed by 2 bases and 8 bases, with 9 bases remaining between them. CDR1 is LNHDA, CDR2 SQIVND, per germline (reference sequence). The CDR3 contains 13 residues.